This T cell receptor beta chain was recovered during a study of blood T cell repertoires in COVID-19. Across about 22 US areas, participants ranged in age from about 18 to 90 years. Participant-reported clinical history was the basis for cohort assignment. The V gene lost 5 bases and the J gene lost 6 bases, with 11 bases spanning the gap. The germline V gene has CDR1 SGHAT and CDR2 FQNNGV. The CDR3 loop spans 12 amino acids. Methods used by the authors: From reference gene primer amplification, estimates of nucleated cell counts were derived. Clones were read by immunoSEQ multiplex PCR, and TCRdb kept only the in-frame ones, dropping some. Clone size and V and J calls were adopted from that table, with D and trimming inferred from the DNA. The sample lists hundreds of thousands of clones, less than 90% occurring once.

The sequencing input was PBMCs or T cells enriched from blood (not recorded which). The clonotype was recovered from a woman aged 55-70 years who had recovered from COVID-19. J is TRBJ2-7 and V is TRBV11-2; the D gene is possibly TRBD2 (5 bases). CDR3 loop: CASSLGAFEQYF. In nucleotides, the CDR3 is TGTGCCAGCAGCCTGGGAGCTTTCGAGCAGTACTTC.